This T cell receptor beta chain was recovered during a study of blood T cell repertoires in COVID-19. Study-level background: The study drew acute and convalescent COVID-19 samples from the United States, Italy and Spain. PBMCs, B-cell-depleted T cells, or T cells were the source of the cDNA or gDNA that made up the material.

CDR1 is KGHSH, CDR2 LQKENI, per germline. This CDR3 is built from 16 residues. The J segment lost 6 bases and the V segment lost 3 bases, leaving 9 bases of the junction unmatched. This clone was recorded once. As originally analysed: Nucleated cell counts were estimated from reference gene primer amplification. Generated by immunoSEQ multiplex PCR, the TCRdb table keeps only in-frame clones and is missing some. The V and J calls and the clone size are those of that table, but D and trimming were determined from the DNA. The sample yields 200,000 to 300,000 clones, around 90% seen once. One Seattle source followed patients from active infection through their disease course.

The chain joins TRBV18 to TRBJ2-4; TRBD2 matches at 9 bases. The clonotype comes from a man younger than 40 with COVID-19, enrolled during active disease. What was sequenced was peripheral blood. Here the CDR3 reads CASSPPAGGLGNIQYF. Written as DNA, the CDR3 is TGTGCCAGCTCACCCCCCGCGGGAGGGTTGGGAAACATTCAGTACTTC.